This TCR beta chain was sequenced in a study of blood T cell repertoires in COVID-19. Study summary: The samples span acute and convalescent COVID-19 from the United States, Italy and Spain. PBMCs, B-cell-depleted T cells, or T cells provided the cDNA or gDNA that made up the material.

From germline, CDR1 is GTSNPN and CDR2 SVGIG (reference sequence). The CDR3 runs 15 residues. Trimming took off 0 bases at V and 2 bases at J, with 11 bases between the two ends. Authors' analysis steps: Estimates of nucleated cell counts were drawn from the amplification of reference gene primers. TCRdb keeps only in-frame clones here, not all; method: immunoSEQ multiplex PCR. Clonal size and the V and J genes are those of that table, whereas D and trimming came from the DNA. Counted here are around 300,000 clones, around four fifths occurring once; the ten biggest clones make up around 10%. This clonotype was sampled from a woman aged 45-65 years who had recovered from COVID-19. The V call is TRBV30, the J call TRBJ1-5; unclear D gene. Input material: peripheral blood. In DNA form, the CDR3 reads TGTGCCTGGAGTGTACGGGTTGATCGCAATCAGCCCCAGCATTTT. Amino acids: CAWSVRVDRNQPQHF. Variable domain in full (rest from reference TRBV30 and TRBJ1-5): SQTIHQWPATLVQPVGSPLSLECTVEGTSNPNLYWYRQAAGRGLQLLFYSVGIGQISSEVPQNLSASRPQDRQFILSSKKLLLSDSGFYLCAWSVRVDRNQPQHFGDGTRLSIL.